This T cell receptor beta chain was sequenced during a study of response to subunit inactivated influenza vaccine. V shed 3 bases, J shed 7 bases, and the junction held 15 bases outside the gene matches. Germline CDR1 and CDR2: LGHDT and YNNKEL (reference sequence). The CDR3 has 17 residues. TCRdb re-called the RT-PCR reads through MiXCR, storing one row per CDR3 protein. The repertoire holds 700,000 to 800,000 distinct CDR3 sequences, with around 18% as singletons. This TCR was sampled from a man in his forties or fifties who received an inactivated influenza vaccine. This sample comprised PBMCs from blood, obtained less than 6 days after vaccination. This sequence joins TRBV3-1 and TRBJ2-3; 8 bases are shared with TRBD2. The CDR3 loop is CASSQDGLALSPYTQYF. CDR3 DNA sequence: TGTGCCAGCAGCCAGGACGGACTAGCCTTGTCCCCTTATACGCAGTATTTT.